The 25 T cell receptor beta chains below were found in one sample sequenced in a study of blood T cell repertoires in COVID-19. Measured with immunoSEQ multiplex PCR; TCRdb has only the in-frame clones, and not every one. The data show about 55,000 clones, with more than 75% seen just once and 11% to 15% held by the top ten. Source material: peripheral blood. All receptors come from a man aged 65 to 79 with acute or convalescent COVID-19.

The sample holds a few counts of this clone. The chain employs TRBV30 and TRBJ1-6; D uncertain. The germline CDR1 and CDR2 sequences are GTSNPN and SVGIG (reference sequence). The CDR3 has 13 residues. Trimming took off 0 bases at V and 7 bases at J, with 7 bases between the two ends. The DNA of the CDR3 is TGTGCCTGGAGTGTTATCGGGAATTCACCCCTCCACTTT. Protein sequence: CAWSVIGNSPLHF.

The chain combines TRBV9 with TRBJ1-4, with D perhaps TRBD1 (5 bases). Looked up from germline, CDR1 is SGDLS and CDR2 is YYNGEE. V was clipped by 2 bases and J by 6 bases, with 14 bases between them. The CDR3 runs 15 residues. CDR3: CASSVGQGWDEKLFF. CDR3 nucleotides: TGTGCCAGCAGCGTCGGTCAGGGTTGGGATGAAAAACTGTTTTTT.

The J gene is TRBJ2-2, the V gene TRBV28, with D maybe TRBD2 (6 bases). The length of the CDR3 is 16 residues. Trimming stripped 8 bases from V and 2 bases from J, with 18 bases between. Germline V gene lookup returns CDR1 MDHEN and CDR2 SYDVKM. The CDR3 spells CASGSTGLINTGELFF. The CDR3 region has the DNA TGTGCCAGCGGGTCCACGGGACTGATAAACACCGGGGAGCTGTTTTTT.

The chain couples TRBV7-3 to TRBJ2-3, with 14 bases fitting TRBD2. The length of the CDR3 is 17 residues. V shed 5 bases, J shed 5 bases, and the junction held 9 bases outside the gene matches. The V gene's germline CDR1 is SGHTA and CDR2 FQGTGA. CDR3 DNA: TGTGCCAGCAGCCCGACTAGCGGGGGGGCCGCCAGAGATACGCAGTATTTT. As protein: CASSPTSGGAARDTQYF.

The chain employs TRBV5-4 and TRBJ2-3; 8 bases are a match to TRBD1. CDR1 is SGHNT, CDR2 YYREEE, per germline (reference sequence). CDR3 length: 14 amino acids. The ends lost 5 bases at V and 5 bases at J; junction bases unmatched: 7. CDR3 coding DNA: TGTGCCAGCAGTTACACAGGGGGTGGAGATACGCAGTATTTT. Translated: CASSYTGGGDTQYF.

The chain joins TRBV19 to TRBJ2-5, with 9 bases matching TRBD1. CDR1 LNHDA and CDR2 SQIVND come from the germline V gene (reference sequence). CDR3 length equals 14 residues. J was trimmed by 3 bases and V by 5 bases; bases with no gene match: 4. The CDR3 nucleotides are TGTGCCAGTAGTGGTCGGACAGGGGAAGAGACCCAGTACTTC. Its translation: CASSGRTGEETQYF.

This clone was seen a single time. The J gene is TRBJ1-5, the V gene TRBV19; 7 positions match TRBD1. CDR3 size: 14 residues. The V gene end was trimmed by 5 bases and the J gene end by 3 bases; junction bases not matched to a gene: 4. The germline CDR1 and CDR2 sequences are LNHDA and SQIVND (reference sequence). The CDR3 DNA is TGTGCCAGTAGTGCGGGACAGTACAATCAGCCCCAGCATTTT. Translating gives CASSAGQYNQPQHF. Full variable domain (outside the CDR3, taken from reference TRBV19 and TRBJ1-5): DGGITQSPKYLFRKEGQNVTLSCEQNLNHDAMYWYRQDPGQGLRLIYYSQIVNDFQKGDIAEGYSVSREKKESFPLTVTSAQKNPTAFYLCASSAGQYNQPQHFGDGTRLSIL.

The chain joins TRBV28 to TRBJ2-1; tentative D call: TRBD1 (6 bases). The CDR3 has 16 amino acids. With 5 bases removed from V and 3 bases from J, the gap between germline ends came to 17 bases. CDR1 and CDR2 from the germline V gene are MDHEN and SYDVKM. The CDR3 DNA follows: TGTGCCAGCAGTCCCGGTAGGGACAACCGCTACAATGAGCAGTTCTTC. Translated, it gives CASSPGRDNRYNEQFF.

V usage is TRBV13 and J usage is TRBJ1-4; 7 nucleotides align to TRBD1. With V trimmed by 4 bases and J by 4 bases, 12 bases remained unmatched. The CDR3 contains 17 residues. Germline loops: CDR1 PRHDT, CDR2 FYEKMQ (reference sequence). The CDR3 region is CASSSWIGQENNEKLFF. The CDR3 bases are TGTGCCAGCAGCTCTTGGATCGGACAGGAGAATAATGAAAAACTGTTTTTT.

This chain uses TRBV11-2 with TRBJ2-1; TRBD2 is a possible D gene (6 bases). The CDR3 extends over 13 amino acids. Germline V CDR1 and CDR2: SGHAT, FQNNGV. V dropped 1 base and J dropped 5 bases, with 6 bases sitting between them. CDR3 residues: CASSLGLDNEQFF. DNA for the CDR3: TGTGCCAGCAGCTTAGGACTAGACAATGAGCAGTTCTTC.

This chain joins TRBV4-3 and TRBJ1-2, with a weak D call TRBD1 (6 bases). Trimming cost V 8 bases and J 4 bases, with 26 bases left between them. From germline, CDR1 is LGHNA and CDR2 YSLEER. The CDR3 runs to 17 residues. The CDR3 is CASCQTYSGQGFYGYTF. In DNA form, the CDR3 reads TGCGCCAGCTGTCAAACCTATTCCGGGCAGGGGTTCTATGGCTACACCTTC.

This clone showed up just once. The chain has TRBV27 and TRBJ2-3; 8 nucleotides match TRBD2. The junction had 8 bases not matched to a gene; V was cut back by 6 bases and J by 3 bases. This CDR3 is built from 15 residues. In germline, CDR1 is MNHEY, CDR2 SMNVEV (reference sequence). Here the CDR3 reads CASRRLSGRTDTQYF. The CDR3 DNA is TGTGCCAGCAGACGCTTGAGCGGGAGAACAGATACGCAGTATTTT.

This clone was seen once. V usage is TRBV7-9 and J usage is TRBJ2-4; 7 bases match TRBD1. Germline CDR1 SEHNR, CDR2 FQNEAQ (reference sequence). This CDR3 comprises 14 residues. V lost 0 bases, J lost 6 bases, and 2 bases stayed unmatched. CDR3 DNA: TGTGCCAGCAGCTTAGCGGCAGGGGGAAACATTCAGTACTTC. This sequence encodes CASSLAAGGNIQYF.

In this sample, this clone turned up once. The V gene is TRBV2, the J gene TRBJ1-1, with 9 bases identical to TRBD1. The length of the CDR3 is 13 residues. V was pared by 7 bases and J by 6 bases, with 6 bases of the junction left unmatched. CDR1 SNHLY and CDR2 FYNNEI come from the germline V gene. The CDR3: CASIRTGASEAFF. CDR3 nucleotides: TGTGCCAGCATCAGGACAGGGGCATCTGAAGCTTTCTTT.

This clone was counted a single time. This sequence joins TRBV7-2 and TRBJ1-1; 7 bases fit TRBD1. The CDR3 has 13 residues. With 6 bases clipped from V and 1 base from J, the junction kept 2 bases outside the gene matches. Per the germline V gene, CDR1 is SGHTA and CDR2 is FQGNSA. Here the CDR3 reads CASSRQGNTEAFF. CDR3 DNA: TGTGCCAGCAGTCGACAGGGGAACACTGAAGCTTTCTTT.

This chain links TRBV7-6 with TRBJ2-3, with D possibly matching TRBD2 (7 bases). The V end lost 1 base, the J end lost 4 bases, and 9 bases lay between the germline ends. From germline, CDR1 is SGHVS and CDR2 FNYEAQ. CDR3 length: 14 residues. The CDR3 DNA follows: TGTGCCAGCAGCTTAGTGCGGGGGCCAGATACGCAGTATTTT. This encodes CASSLVRGPDTQYF. The full variable domain, with the rest looked up from reference TRBV7-6 and TRBJ2-3, is GAGVSQSPRYKVTKRGQDVALRCDPISGHVSLYWYRQALGQGPEFLTYFNYEAQQDKSGLPNDRFSAERPEGSISTLTIQRTEQRDSAMYRCASSLVRGPDTQYFGPGTRLTVL.

The V gene is TRBV24-1, the J gene TRBJ2-1; 11 bases are a match to TRBD2. The germline CDR1 and CDR2 sequences are KGHDR and SFDVKD. With 5 bases clipped from V and 4 bases from J, the junction kept 3 bases outside the gene matches. CDR3 size: 15 residues. For the CDR3, the DNA is TGTGCCACCAGTGGTAGCGGGGGGGGATACAATGAGCAGTTCTTC. Protein: CATSGSGGGYNEQFF.

This chain connects TRBV4-3 to TRBJ1-5; D not certain. The CDR3 has 14 amino acids. The germline V gene has CDR1 LGHNA and CDR2 YSLEER. V lost 2 bases and J 0 bases, leaving 5 bases between the germline ends. The CDR3 is CASSQWASNQPQHF. The CDR3 DNA sequence: TGCGCCAGCAGCCAATGGGCTAGCAATCAGCCCCAGCATTTT.

This clone was seen more than once but under ten times. J is TRBJ2-3 and V is TRBV9; weak D call: TRBD1 (6 bases). Between the trimmed V and J ends, which lost 3 bases and 2 bases, there was a span of 16 bases. The CDR3 consists of 16 residues. The germline V gene has CDR1 SGDLS and CDR2 YYNGEE. CDR3 amino acids: CASSEGVGSDTDTQYF. CDR3 sequence (DNA): TGTGCCAGCAGCGAGGGGGTGGGTAGCGACACAGATACGCAGTATTTT.

The gene calls are TRBV5-4 and TRBJ2-2; 9 bases map to TRBD2. Germline V gene sequence: CDR1 SGHNT, CDR2 YYREEE (reference sequence). The CDR3 is 17 residues long. J was trimmed by 7 bases and V by 1 base; bases with no gene match: 11. CDR3 sequence reads: CASSLSVAGASGGELFF. Here the CDR3 DNA reads TGTGCCAGCAGCTTGAGCGTAGCGGGAGCCTCGGGCGGGGAGCTGTTTTTT.

This chain uses TRBV18 with TRBJ1-2; D perhaps matches TRBD1 (5 bases). The CDR3 runs 13 residues. V was pared by 0 bases and J by 3 bases, with 5 bases between. The germline gives CDR1 KGHSH, CDR2 LQKENI. The CDR3 protein is CASSPPRDYGYTF. CDR3 nucleotides: TGTGCCAGCTCACCACCCAGGGACTATGGCTACACCTTC.

The table lists this clone with a count of one. This chain links TRBV19 with TRBJ1-1, with 12 bases that match TRBD1. CDR3 length: 18 amino acids. Losses at the gene ends were 3 bases for V and 1 base for J; bases not matched to a gene: 9. Germline V gene sequence: CDR1 LNHDA, CDR2 SQIVND (reference sequence). CDR3 loop: CASSILVGQGAENTEAFF. As DNA, the CDR3 is TGTGCCAGTAGTATTTTAGTGGGACAGGGGGCTGAGAACACTGAAGCTTTCTTT.

V gene TRBV7-2 combines with J gene TRBJ1-4, with 8 bases aligning to TRBD1. The germline CDR1 and CDR2 sequences are SGHTA and FQGNSA. V dropped 5 bases and J dropped 6; count of bases not matched to a gene: 5. The CDR3 totals 14 residues. The CDR3 sequence is CASSPNRGYEKLFF. In DNA form, the CDR3 reads TGTGCCAGCAGCCCTAACAGGGGGTATGAAAAACTGTTTTTT.

V is TRBV12-3 or TRBV12-4 and J is TRBJ2-2, with D possibly being TRBD1 (6 bases). This CDR3 is 13 amino acids long. V was trimmed by 6 bases and J by 5 bases, leaving 10 bases between them. CDR3 coding DNA: TGTGCCAGCAGAAACACAGGGACCGGGGAGCTGTTTTTT. Encoded protein: CASRNTGTGELFF.

The rearrangement uses TRBV18 and TRBJ1-1; 9 nucleotides align to TRBD1. The J segment lost 10 bases and the V segment lost 3 bases, leaving 6 bases of the junction unmatched. Germline CDR1 reads KGHSH; CDR2 reads LQKENI. This CDR3 has 13 residues. CDR3 protein: CASSPRDRASAFF. The CDR3 DNA reads as TGTGCCAGCTCACCCAGGGACAGGGCATCAGCTTTCTTT.